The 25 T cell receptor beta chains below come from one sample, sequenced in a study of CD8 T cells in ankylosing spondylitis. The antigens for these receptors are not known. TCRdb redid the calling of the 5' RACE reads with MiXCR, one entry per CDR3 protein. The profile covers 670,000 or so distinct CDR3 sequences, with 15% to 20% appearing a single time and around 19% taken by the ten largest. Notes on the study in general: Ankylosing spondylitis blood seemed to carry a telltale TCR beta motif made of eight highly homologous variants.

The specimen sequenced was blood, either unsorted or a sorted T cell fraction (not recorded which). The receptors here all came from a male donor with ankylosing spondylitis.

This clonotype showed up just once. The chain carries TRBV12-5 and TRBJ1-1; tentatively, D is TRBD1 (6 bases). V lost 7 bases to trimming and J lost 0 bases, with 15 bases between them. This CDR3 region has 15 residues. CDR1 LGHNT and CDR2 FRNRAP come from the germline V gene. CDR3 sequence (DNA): TGTGCTAGTGTCCACGAGGACAGCTTGAACACTGAAGCTTTCTTT. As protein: CASVHEDSLNTEAFF.

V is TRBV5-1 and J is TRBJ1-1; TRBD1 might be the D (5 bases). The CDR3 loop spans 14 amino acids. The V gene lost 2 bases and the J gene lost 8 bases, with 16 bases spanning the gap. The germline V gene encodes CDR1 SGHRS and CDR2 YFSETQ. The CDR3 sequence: CASSFGDRPLEAFF. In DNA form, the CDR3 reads TGCGCCAGCAGCTTTGGGGACCGTCCATTGGAAGCTTTCTTT.

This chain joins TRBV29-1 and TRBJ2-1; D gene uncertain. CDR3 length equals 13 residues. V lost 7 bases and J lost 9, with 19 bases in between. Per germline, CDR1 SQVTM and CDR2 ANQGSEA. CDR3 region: CSAPWYGLSEQFF. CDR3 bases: TGCAGCGCACCATGGTACGGGCTCAGTGAGCAGTTCTTC.

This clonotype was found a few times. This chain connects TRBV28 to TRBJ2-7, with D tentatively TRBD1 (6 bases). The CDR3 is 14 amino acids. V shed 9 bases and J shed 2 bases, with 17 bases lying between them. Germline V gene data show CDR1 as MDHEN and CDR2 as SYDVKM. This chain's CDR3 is CASSTGSAAYEQYF. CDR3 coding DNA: TGTGCCAGTTCTACAGGGTCCGCGGCCTACGAGCAGTACTTC.

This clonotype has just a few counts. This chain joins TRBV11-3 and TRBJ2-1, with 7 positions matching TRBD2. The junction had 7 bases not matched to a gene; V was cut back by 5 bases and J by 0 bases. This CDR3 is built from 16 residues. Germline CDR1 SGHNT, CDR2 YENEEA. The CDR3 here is CASSQLASSSYNEQFF. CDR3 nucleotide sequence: TGTGCCAGCAGCCAACTAGCGTCTAGCTCCTACAATGAGCAGTTCTTC. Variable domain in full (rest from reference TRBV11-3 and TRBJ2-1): EAGVVQSPRYKIIEKKQPVAFWCNPISGHNTLYWYLQNLGQGPELLIRYENEEAVDDSQLPKDRFSAERLKGVDSTLKIQPAELGDSAVYLCASSQLASSSYNEQFFGPGTRLTVL.

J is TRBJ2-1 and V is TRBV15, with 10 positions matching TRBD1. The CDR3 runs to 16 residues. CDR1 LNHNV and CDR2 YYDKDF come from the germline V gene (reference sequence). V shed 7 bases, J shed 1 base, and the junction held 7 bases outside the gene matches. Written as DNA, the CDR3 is TGTGCCACCACTCCCCGGGGACAGGGGTCCTACAATGAGCAGTTCTTC. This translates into CATTPRGQGSYNEQFF.

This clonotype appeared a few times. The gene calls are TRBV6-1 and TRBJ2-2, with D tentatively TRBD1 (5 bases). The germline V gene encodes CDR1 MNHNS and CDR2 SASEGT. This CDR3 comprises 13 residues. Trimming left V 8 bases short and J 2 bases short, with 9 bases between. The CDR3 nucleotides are TGTGCCAGCGAAAGGACAAACACCGGGGAGCTGTTTTTT. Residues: CASERTNTGELFF.

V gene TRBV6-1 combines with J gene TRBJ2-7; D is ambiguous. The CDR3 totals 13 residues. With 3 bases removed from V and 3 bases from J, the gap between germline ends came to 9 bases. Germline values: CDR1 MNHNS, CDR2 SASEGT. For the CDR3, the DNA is TGTGCCAGCAGTGATCGGCAGGACTACGAGCAGTACTTC. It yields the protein CASSDRQDYEQYF.

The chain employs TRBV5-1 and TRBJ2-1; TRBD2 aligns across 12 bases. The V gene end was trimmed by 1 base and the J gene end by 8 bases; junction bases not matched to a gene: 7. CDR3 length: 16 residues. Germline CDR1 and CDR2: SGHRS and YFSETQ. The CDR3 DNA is TGCGCCAGCAGCTTGCCTAGCGGGGGGGGGCTTGATGAGCAGTTCTTC. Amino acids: CASSLPSGGGLDEQFF.

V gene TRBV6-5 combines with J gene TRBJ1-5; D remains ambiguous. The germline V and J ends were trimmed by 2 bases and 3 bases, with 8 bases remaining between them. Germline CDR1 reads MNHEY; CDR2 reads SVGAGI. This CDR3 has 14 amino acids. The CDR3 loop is CASSYGENNQPQHF. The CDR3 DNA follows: TGTGCCAGCAGTTACGGAGAAAACAATCAGCCCCAGCATTTT.

The CDR3 DNA follows: TGTGCCAGCAGTTCCGGAGACCTCTTTGGCTACACCTTC. This codes for CASSSGDLFGYTF. The genes are TRBV12-3 or TRBV12-4 and TRBJ1-2; D unresolved. The CDR3 length is 13 residues. V was trimmed by 4 bases and J by 7 bases, leaving 13 bases between them.

Written as DNA, the CDR3 is TGTGCCAGCAGCTCAAACCTAGCGGGATTTACGTTCTTC. Protein: CASSSNLAGFTFF. The chain joins TRBV7-9 to TRBJ2-1; 9 bases match TRBD2. Germline V lookup: CDR1 SEHNR, CDR2 FQNEAQ (reference sequence). The CDR3 runs to 13 residues. Germline trimming cut 4 bases from V and 15 bases from J; bases unmatched to any gene: 10.

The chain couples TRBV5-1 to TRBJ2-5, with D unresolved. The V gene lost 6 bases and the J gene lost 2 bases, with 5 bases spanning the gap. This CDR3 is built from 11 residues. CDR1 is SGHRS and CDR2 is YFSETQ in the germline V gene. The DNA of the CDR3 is TGCGCCAGCACTACTCAAGAGACCCAGTACTTC. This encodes CASTTQETQYF.

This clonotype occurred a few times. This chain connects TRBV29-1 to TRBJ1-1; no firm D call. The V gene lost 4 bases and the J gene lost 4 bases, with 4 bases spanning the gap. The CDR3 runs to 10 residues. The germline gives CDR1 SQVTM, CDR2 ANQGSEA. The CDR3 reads CSVGVTEAFF. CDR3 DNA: TGCAGCGTTGGAGTCACTGAAGCTTTCTTT.

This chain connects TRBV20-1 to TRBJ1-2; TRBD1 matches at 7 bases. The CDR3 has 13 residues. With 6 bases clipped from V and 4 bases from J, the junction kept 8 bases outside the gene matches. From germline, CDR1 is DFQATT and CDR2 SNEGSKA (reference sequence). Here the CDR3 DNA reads TGCAGTGCACAGACAGGGAGGGGCTATGGCTACACCTTC. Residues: CSAQTGRGYGYTF.

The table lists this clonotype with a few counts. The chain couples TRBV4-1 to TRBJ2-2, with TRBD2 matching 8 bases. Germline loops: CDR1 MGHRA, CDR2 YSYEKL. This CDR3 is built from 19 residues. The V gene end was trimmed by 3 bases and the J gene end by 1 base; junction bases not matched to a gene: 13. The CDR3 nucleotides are TGCGCCAGCAGCCATCTACCGGGACTAGGGGACCTGAACACCGGGGAGCTGTTTTTT. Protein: CASSHLPGLGDLNTGELFF.

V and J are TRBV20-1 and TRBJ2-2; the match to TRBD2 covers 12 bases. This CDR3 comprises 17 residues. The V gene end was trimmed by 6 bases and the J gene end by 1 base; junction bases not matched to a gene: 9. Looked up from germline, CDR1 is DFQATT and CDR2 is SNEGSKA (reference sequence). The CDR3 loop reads CSAYSGLAGQNTGELFF. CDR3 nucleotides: TGCAGTGCGTATTCGGGACTAGCGGGCCAGAACACCGGGGAGCTGTTTTTT.

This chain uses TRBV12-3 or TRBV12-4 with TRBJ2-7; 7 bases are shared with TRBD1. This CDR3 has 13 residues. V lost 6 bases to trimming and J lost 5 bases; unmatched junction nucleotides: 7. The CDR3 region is CASSRDSSHEQYF. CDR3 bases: TGTGCCAGCAGCCGGGACAGCTCTCACGAGCAGTACTTC.

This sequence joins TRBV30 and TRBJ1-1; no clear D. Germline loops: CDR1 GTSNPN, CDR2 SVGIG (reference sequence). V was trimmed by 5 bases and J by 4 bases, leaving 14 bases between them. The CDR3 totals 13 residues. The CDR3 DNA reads TGTGCCTGGTCCTACGGCTCGGGCACTGAAGCTTTCTTT. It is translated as CAWSYGSGTEAFF. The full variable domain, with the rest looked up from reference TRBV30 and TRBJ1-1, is SQTIHQWPATLVQPVGSPLSLECTVEGTSNPNLYWYRQAAGRGLQLLFYSVGIGQISSEVPQNLSASRPQDRQFILSSKKLLLSDSGFYLCAWSYGSGTEAFFGQGTRLTVV.

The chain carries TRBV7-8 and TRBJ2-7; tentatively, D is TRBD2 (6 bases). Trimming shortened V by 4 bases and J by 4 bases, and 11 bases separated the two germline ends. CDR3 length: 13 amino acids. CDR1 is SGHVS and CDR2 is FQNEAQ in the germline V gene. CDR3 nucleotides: TGTGCCAGCAGCTACCGGGACTTGTACGAGCAGTACTTC. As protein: CASSYRDLYEQYF.

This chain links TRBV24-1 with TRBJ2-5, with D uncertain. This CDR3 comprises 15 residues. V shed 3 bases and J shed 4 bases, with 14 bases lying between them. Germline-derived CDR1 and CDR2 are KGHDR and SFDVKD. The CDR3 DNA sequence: TGTGCCACCAGTGATCCCCAAGGACCAGGAGAGACCCAGTACTTC. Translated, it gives CATSDPQGPGETQYF.

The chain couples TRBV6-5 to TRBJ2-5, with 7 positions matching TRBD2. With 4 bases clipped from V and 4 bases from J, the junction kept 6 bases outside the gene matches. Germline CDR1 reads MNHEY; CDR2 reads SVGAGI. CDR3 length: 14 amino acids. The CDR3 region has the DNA TGTGCCAGCAGTTCCGCGGGGAGGGGAGAGACCCAGTACTTC. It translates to CASSSAGRGETQYF.

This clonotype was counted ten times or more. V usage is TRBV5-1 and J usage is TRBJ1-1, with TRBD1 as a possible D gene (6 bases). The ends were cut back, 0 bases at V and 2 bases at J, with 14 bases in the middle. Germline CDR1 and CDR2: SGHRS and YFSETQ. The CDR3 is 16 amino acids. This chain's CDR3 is CASSLEGRTVNTEAFF. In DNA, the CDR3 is TGCGCCAGCAGCTTGGAGGGTAGGACAGTAAACACTGAAGCTTTCTTT.

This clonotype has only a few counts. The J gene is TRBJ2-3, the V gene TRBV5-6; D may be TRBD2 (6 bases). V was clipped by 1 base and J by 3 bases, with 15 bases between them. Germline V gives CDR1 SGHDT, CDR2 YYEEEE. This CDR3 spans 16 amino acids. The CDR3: CASSLWGRAGTDTQYF. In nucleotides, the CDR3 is TGTGCCAGCAGCTTGTGGGGTCGTGCGGGAACAGATACGCAGTATTTT.

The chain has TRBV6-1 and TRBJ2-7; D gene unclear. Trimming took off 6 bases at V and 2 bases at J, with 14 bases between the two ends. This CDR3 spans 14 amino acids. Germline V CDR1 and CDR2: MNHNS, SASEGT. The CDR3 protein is CASSSSRPPYEQYF. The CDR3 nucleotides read TGTGCCAGCAGCAGCAGCAGACCCCCCTACGAGCAGTACTTC.